This T cell receptor beta chain was observed in a study of blood T cell repertoires in COVID-19. Across the whole study: Samples taken during acute and convalescent COVID-19 were collected in the United States, Italy and Spain.

This clone has only a few counts. Original methodology: Reference gene primer amplification in the assay estimated nucleated cell counts. The table came from immunoSEQ multiplex PCR; TCRdb's copy has only in-frame clones and leaves some out. The D gene and trimming were derived from the DNA, and the V and J assignments and clone size from that table. The sample holds some 380,000 clones, about 90% seen once. Trimming cost V 5 bases and J 0 bases; bases outside gene matches: 1. Germline V CDR1 and CDR2: SGDLS, YYNGEE. The CDR3 contains 14 residues. Sequences were obtained from peripheral blood. This rearrangement joins TRBV9 to TRBJ2-2; 7 nucleotides align to TRBD1. The sequence came from a man in his late teens or twenties with active or convalescent COVID-19. The DNA of the CDR3 is TGTGCCAGCAGGGGGACAGCGAACACCGGGGAGCTGTTTTTT. This encodes CASRGTANTGELFF.